This passage covers 29 T cell receptor beta chains from one sample sequenced in a study of long-term antiretroviral therapy in people with HIV. Survey level was the resolution at which the v3.0 immunoSEQ assay ran. Here immunoSEQ multiplex PCR was the method, and the copy in TCRdb shows in-frame clones only, minus some. This table has under 30,000 clones, around 93% appearing once. Sequencing was performed on unsorted PBMCs, taken approximately 7.1 years after starting antiretroviral therapy. The receptor source for this set is a man aged 45 to 65 with HIV.

The chain uses TRBV6-1 and TRBJ1-2; no clear D. Trimming left V 6 bases short and J 3 bases short, with 11 bases between. This CDR3 contains 13 residues. CDR1 and CDR2 (germline): MNHNS, SASEGT. This CDR3 reads CASRVVGYYGYTF. The CDR3 DNA reads TGTGCCAGCAGGGTCGTGGGGTACTATGGCTACACCTTC.

The chain couples TRBV6-1 to TRBJ1-5, with TRBD1 as a possible D gene (5 bases). The V end was cut by 3 bases, the J end by 5 bases, with 14 bases between. The length of the CDR3 is 15 residues. Germline CDR1 reads MNHNS; CDR2 reads SASEGT. The CDR3 DNA reads TGTGCCAGCAGTGAGGATCCGGGGACCCATCAGCCCCAGCATTTT. This codes for CASSEDPGTHQPQHF.

For this clone: The junction does not match germline at one end; this may be a read error. The CDR3 DNA follows: TGCGCCAGCAGGTTGGGCCACAACACCGGGGAGCTGTTTTTT. Protein product: CASRLGHNTGELFF. The chain is built from TRBV5-1 and TRBJ2-2; unclear D gene. The germline V gene encodes CDR1 SGHRS and CDR2 YFSETQ. The CDR3 sequence is 14 residues long.

Only a few counts were recorded for this clone. The rearrangement uses TRBV19 and TRBJ1-5, with TRBD1 as a possible D gene (6 bases). Trimming took 6 bases from V and 2 from J, leaving 20 bases between them. The CDR3 consists of 17 residues. The germline V gene encodes CDR1 LNHDA and CDR2 SQIVND (reference sequence). The CDR3 spells CASRLTGGAFGNQPQHF. CDR3 coding DNA: TGTGCCAGTAGACTCACCGGGGGCGCCTTTGGCAATCAGCCCCAGCATTTT.

V is TRBV5-6 and J is TRBJ2-7; D not resolved. Deletions cut 3 bases from V and 2 bases from J, with 6 bases between. The germline V gene encodes CDR1 SGHDT and CDR2 YYEEEE. The CDR3 is 12 amino acids. The CDR3 bases are TGTGCCAGCAGCTCAGACACCTACGAGCAGTACTTC. Translated, it gives CASSSDTYEQYF.

The chain has TRBV7-2 and TRBJ2-4; 10 bases line up with TRBD1. From germline, CDR1 is SGHTA and CDR2 FQGNSA. Unmatched junction bases numbered 7, after V lost 5 bases and J lost 6 bases. CDR3 length equals 15 residues. The CDR3 DNA follows: TGTGCCAGCAGCGGGGTCGGGACAGGGGCAAACATTCAGTACTTC. It specifies CASSGVGTGANIQYF.

The chain couples TRBV6-9 to TRBJ1-1; D call uncertain. The CDR3 spans 14 residues. Trimming took 1 base from V and 8 from J, leaving 14 bases between them. CDR1 is MNHGY and CDR2 is SVAAGI in the germline V gene. The DNA of the CDR3 is TGTGCCAGCAGTTATTGGAAGTCTACAAGGGAAGCTTTCTTT. Translating it yields CASSYWKSTREAFF.

J is TRBJ2-2 and V is TRBV6-1; unclear D gene. CDR1 is MNHNS and CDR2 is SASEGT in the germline V gene. The length of the CDR3 is 11 residues. The V and J ends lost 0 bases and 8 bases respectively, with 1 base between them. The CDR3 DNA sequence: TGTGCCAGCAGTGAAGCTGGGGAGCTGTTTTTT. Amino acids: CASSEAGELFF.

The chain joins TRBV29-1 to TRBJ2-1; 7 positions match TRBD1. Unmatched junction bases numbered 10, after V lost 4 bases and J lost 13 bases. Germline CDR1 and CDR2: SQVTM and ANQGSEA. The CDR3 covers 12 residues. The DNA for the CDR3 is TGCAGCGTTGCTCCCCCGACAGGGTACCAGTTCTTC. This codes for CSVAPPTGYQFF.

V is TRBV9 and J is TRBJ2-1, with D possibly being TRBD1 (6 bases). Germline V gives CDR1 SGDLS, CDR2 YYNGEE. Deletions cut 0 bases from V and 4 bases from J, with 14 bases between. The CDR3 extends over 16 amino acids. CDR3 sequence reads: CASSVEVGARYNEQFF. In DNA form, the CDR3 reads TGTGCCAGCAGCGTAGAGGTGGGGGCGCGTTACAATGAGCAGTTCTTC.

The chain employs TRBV9 and TRBJ2-3, with 9 bases aligning to TRBD2. The CDR3 is 14 residues long. The J segment lost 0 bases and the V segment lost 7 bases, leaving 3 bases of the junction unmatched. Germline V lookup: CDR1 SGDLS, CDR2 YYNGEE. The CDR3 region is CASGSGGSTDTQYF. The CDR3 nucleotides are TGTGCCAGCGGTAGCGGGGGAAGCACAGATACGCAGTATTTT.

The V call is TRBV5-1, the J call TRBJ2-7; D not resolved. Trimming cost V 4 bases and J 2 bases, with 13 bases left between them. The CDR3 runs 14 residues. Germline V gene sequence: CDR1 SGHRS, CDR2 YFSETQ. CDR3 region: CASSPDPVTYEQYF. The CDR3 nucleotides read TGCGCCAGCAGCCCGGACCCGGTAACCTACGAGCAGTACTTC.

The rearrangement uses TRBV6-1 and TRBJ2-7, with D perhaps matching TRBD2 (7 bases). Trimming cost V 2 bases and J 1 base, with 12 bases left between them. The CDR3 contains 15 residues. Germline assignment: CDR1 MNHNS and CDR2 SASEGT. The CDR3 DNA follows: TGTGCCAGCAGTGAACGGGGGGCTCCATCCTACGAGCAGTACTTC. Protein: CASSERGAPSYEQYF.

The chain couples TRBV5-1 to TRBJ1-2; D is unresolved. Germline V gives CDR1 SGHRS, CDR2 YFSETQ. Trimming took 4 bases from V and 4 from J, leaving 17 bases between them. The CDR3 sequence is 15 residues long. CDR3 loop: CASSREEGGPYGYTF. Written as DNA, the CDR3 is TGCGCCAGCAGCCGCGAGGAGGGTGGGCCCTATGGCTACACCTTC.

The chain uses TRBV19 and TRBJ2-7; D is unresolved. The germline V and J ends were trimmed by 4 bases and 2 bases, with 6 bases remaining between them. The CDR3 length is 12 residues. Germline CDR1 reads LNHDA; CDR2 reads SQIVND (reference sequence). The CDR3 reads CASSKSTYEQYF. In nucleotides, the CDR3 is TGTGCCAGTAGTAAGTCCACCTACGAGCAGTACTTC.

The chain combines TRBV11-2 with TRBJ2-7, with D tentatively TRBD1 (5 bases). V was cut by 5 bases and J by 3 bases, with 14 bases left in between. The CDR3 consists of 14 residues. Germline assignment: CDR1 SGHAT and CDR2 FQNNGV. In DNA, the CDR3 is TGTGCCAGCAGCCCCTTTCAGGGAAACTACGAGCAGTACTTC. Protein: CASSPFQGNYEQYF.

V gene TRBV25-1 combines with J gene TRBJ2-1, with D perhaps matching TRBD2 (6 bases). There are 11 residues in the CDR3. The V gene's germline CDR1 is MGHDK and CDR2 SYGVNS. Trimming removed 5 bases at V and 7 bases at J, with 6 bases between. The CDR3: CASSRGNEQFF. CDR3 nucleotides: TGTGCCAGCAGTCGGGGGAATGAGCAGTTCTTC.

The J gene is TRBJ2-1, the V gene TRBV11-2; D gene unclear. Germline V gene lookup returns CDR1 SGHAT and CDR2 FQNNGV. V was pared by 4 bases and J by 5 bases, with 21 bases between. The CDR3 contains 17 residues. The CDR3 protein is CASSYYGPATADNEQFF. The CDR3 region has the DNA TGTGCCAGCAGCTATTATGGACCGGCTACAGCTGACAATGAGCAGTTCTTC.

The rearrangement links TRBV2 to TRBJ1-1; 7 bases line up with TRBD1. V shed 5 bases, J shed 4 bases, and the junction held 16 bases outside the gene matches. This CDR3 is 17 amino acids long. Germline values: CDR1 SNHLY, CDR2 FYNNEI. CDR3 region: CASSSGQYPHRGTEAFF. The CDR3 bases are TGTGCCAGCAGTTCGGGACAGTATCCCCATCGTGGCACTGAAGCTTTCTTT.

The rearrangement joins TRBV5-1 to TRBJ1-2; D not resolved. This CDR3 region has 14 residues. V was pared by 0 bases and J by 3 bases, with 9 bases between. The germline gives CDR1 SGHRS, CDR2 YFSETQ. The CDR3 here is CASSLVPGYYGYTF. The DNA for the CDR3 is TGCGCCAGCAGCTTGGTTCCGGGCTACTATGGCTACACCTTC.

This chain uses TRBV5-1 with TRBJ1-1, with 9 nucleotides matching TRBD1. The germline V gene has CDR1 SGHRS and CDR2 YFSETQ. This CDR3 comprises 14 residues. Unmatched junction bases numbered 4, after V lost 3 bases and J lost 4 bases. CDR3 residues: CASSSQGASTEAFF. Written as DNA, the CDR3 is TGCGCCAGCAGCTCACAGGGGGCGAGCACTGAAGCTTTCTTT.

The V and J genes are TRBV5-6 and TRBJ2-4; weak D call: TRBD2 (5 bases). The CDR3 sequence is 17 residues long. V lost 0 bases and J 0 bases, leaving 13 bases between the germline ends. The germline V gene has CDR1 SGHDT and CDR2 YYEEEE. CDR3 DNA sequence: TGTGCCAGCAGCTTGGGAGAGGGCAGGCTAGCCAAAAACATTCAGTACTTC. Its translation is CASSLGEGRLAKNIQYF.

This chain links TRBV12-5 with TRBJ2-2; D unresolved. The length of the CDR3 is 15 residues. The ends were cut back, 3 bases at V and 4 bases at J, with 12 bases in the middle. The V gene's germline CDR1 is LGHNT and CDR2 FRNRAP. The DNA of the CDR3 is TGTGCTAGTGGTTTCGTCCTGACCCGCACCGGGGAGCTGTTTTTT. It encodes CASGFVLTRTGELFF.

J is TRBJ2-3 and V is TRBV10-2, with 10 positions matching TRBD2. This CDR3 contains 14 residues. Germline CDR1 and CDR2: WSHSY and SAAADI. V lost 5 bases and J lost 4; bases outside the gene matches: 3. DNA of the CDR3: TGCGCCAGCAGTAGCGGGGGGGCCGCAGATACGCAGTATTTT. Its translation is CASSSGGAADTQYF.

The chain recombines TRBV5-5 with TRBJ2-3; 14 bases align to TRBD2. The length of the CDR3 is 16 residues. Looked up from germline, CDR1 is SGHKS and CDR2 is YYEKEE (reference sequence). The V segment lost 4 bases and the J segment 4 bases; nucleotides outside the gene matches: 5. As DNA, the CDR3 is TGTGCCAGCAGCCCACGGACTAGCGGGGGGCCAGATACGCAGTATTTT. This gives the protein CASSPRTSGGPDTQYF. Filled out from reference TRBV5-5 and TRBJ2-3, the complete variable domain reads DAGVTQSPTHLIKTRGQQVTLRCSPISGHKSVSWYQQVLGQGPQFIFQYYEKEERGRGNFPDRFSARQFPNYSSELNVNALLLGDSALYLCASSPRTSGGPDTQYFGPGTRLTVL.

The rearrangement uses TRBV18 and TRBJ1-1, with D unresolved. Trimming stripped 4 bases from V and 1 base from J, with 4 bases between. This CDR3 spans 12 amino acids. CDR1 and CDR2 (germline): KGHSH, LQKENI. CDR3 DNA: TGTGCCAGCTCACAGAAGAACACTGAAGCTTTCTTT. Translation gives CASSQKNTEAFF. Supplemented by reference TRBV18 and TRBJ1-1, the full variable domain reads NAGVMQNPRHLVRRRGQEARLRCSPMKGHSHVYWYRQLPEEGLKFMVYLQKENIIDESGMPKERFSAEFPKEGPSILRIQQVVRGDSAAYFCASSQKNTEAFFGQGTRLTVV.

The V call is TRBV7-2, the J call TRBJ1-1; tentative D call: TRBD1 (6 bases). Trimming took off 6 bases at V and 0 bases at J, with 17 bases between the two ends. The CDR3 contains 16 residues. The germline gives CDR1 SGHTA, CDR2 FQGNSA. The CDR3 nucleotides read TGTGCCAGCAGATTACAGGGAGGAGGTCTGAACACTGAAGCTTTCTTT. It encodes CASRLQGGGLNTEAFF.

V is TRBV5-1 and J is TRBJ2-7; D gene ambiguous. The V gene lost 0 bases and the J gene lost 3 bases, with 10 bases spanning the gap. Per the germline V gene, CDR1 is SGHRS and CDR2 is YFSETQ. CDR3 length equals 14 residues. This CDR3 reads CASSLDRVLYEQYF. The CDR3 coding sequence is TGCGCCAGCAGCTTGGATAGGGTCCTCTACGAGCAGTACTTC.

The chain couples TRBV10-3 to TRBJ1-6; D unclear. The CDR3 loop spans 14 amino acids. Germline V lookup: CDR1 ENHRY, CDR2 SYGVKD. Trimming shortened V by 0 bases and J by 5 bases, and 5 bases separated the two germline ends. The CDR3: CAISESVNNSPLHF. The CDR3 nucleotides read TGTGCCATCAGTGAGTCGGTAAATAATTCACCCCTCCACTTT.